These 26 T cell receptor beta chains originate from one sample sequenced in a study of shared clonotypes between healthy human individuals. The data were produced by immunoSEQ multiplex PCR, yet TCRdb's version contains in-frame clones alone and is incomplete. The sample shows fewer than 1.4 million clones, roughly 74% of them seen only once. The sample consisted of memory CD4+ T cells from PBMCs. Indicated subset: CD45RA-negative fraction. The receptor set was obtained from a young man in good health. Some clones in this sample may be carry-over from other donors' samples.

The rearrangement uses TRBV29-1 and TRBJ2-3; weak D call: TRBD1 (6 bases). The V end was cut by 6 bases, the J end by 2 bases, with 12 bases between. The CDR3 is 13 amino acids. The V gene's germline CDR1 is SQVTM and CDR2 ANQGSEA. The CDR3, as DNA: TGCAGCGTAAAAAGACAGGACACAGATACGCAGTATTTT. Its translation is CSVKRQDTDTQYF.

The chain links TRBV7-3 to TRBJ1-5; the D gene is possibly TRBD1 (5 bases). The CDR3 is 17 residues long. Germline V gene sequence: CDR1 SGHTA, CDR2 FQGTGA. With 3 bases removed from V and 5 bases from J, the gap between germline ends came to 20 bases. The CDR3 protein is CASSFVLWMRGYQPQHF. The DNA for the CDR3 is TGTGCCAGCAGCTTCGTTTTATGGATGAGGGGATATCAGCCCCAGCATTTT.

The chain recombines TRBV28 with TRBJ2-7; D unresolved. The germline gives CDR1 MDHEN, CDR2 SYDVKM. This CDR3 is 13 amino acids long. V was cut by 5 bases and J by 4 bases, with 12 bases left in between. The chain's CDR3 is CASSRPRVYEQYF. CDR3 DNA sequence: TGTGCCAGCAGTCGCCCGCGCGTATACGAGCAGTACTTC.

This chain connects TRBV11-2 to TRBJ2-7, with D maybe TRBD2 (6 bases). CDR1 and CDR2 from the germline V gene are SGHAT and FQNNGV. The CDR3 loop spans 13 amino acids. The ends were cut back, 5 bases at V and 9 bases at J, with 17 bases in the middle. CDR3 DNA: TGTGCCAGCAGCCCCACCTCCACGGGAGCGCAGTACTTC. Protein: CASSPTSTGAQYF.

This chain uses TRBV18 with TRBJ2-4, with TRBD1 matching 8 bases. Per germline, CDR1 KGHSH and CDR2 LQKENI. The CDR3 is 15 amino acids. Unmatched junction bases numbered 6, after V lost 5 bases and J lost 3 bases. This CDR3 reads CASSSITGGKNIQYF. As DNA, the CDR3 is TGTGCCAGCTCATCTATAACAGGGGGCAAAAACATTCAGTACTTC.

This sequence joins TRBV11-3 and TRBJ2-2; D ambiguous. V gave up 2 bases and J gave up 1 base, with 11 bases separating them. This CDR3 spans 16 amino acids. Per the germline V gene, CDR1 is SGHNT and CDR2 is YENEEA. CDR3 in DNA: TGTGCCAGCAGCTTACAGGCCCCCCTGAACACCGGGGAGCTGTTTTTT. It yields the protein CASSLQAPLNTGELFF.

Concerning this clone itself: This sequence is one base from a far larger clone and is likely a read error. J is TRBJ2-1 and V is TRBV21-1; the table assigns TRBD2, which was not confirmed against the DNA. TRBV21-1 is designated a pseudogene. The CDR3 spans 17 residues. CDR3 sequence (DNA): TGTGCCAGCAGCACACCACCCCGGGACTATCGAAACAATGAGCAGTTCTTC. Translated, it gives CASSTPPRDYRNNEQFF.

The rearrangement joins TRBV10-3 to TRBJ1-1; tentatively, D is TRBD1 (5 bases). CDR3 length: 13 amino acids. In germline, CDR1 is ENHRY, CDR2 SYGVKD. Trimming removed 7 bases at V and 3 bases at J, with 12 bases between. The CDR3 reads CAITRSGHTEAFF. The CDR3 nucleotides read TGTGCCATCACTAGGTCAGGGCACACTGAAGCTTTCTTT.

The gene calls are TRBV29-1 and TRBJ1-2; the D is unclear. Trimming shortened V by 4 bases and J by 1 base, and 10 bases separated the two germline ends. From germline, CDR1 is SQVTM and CDR2 ANQGSEA. The CDR3 is 13 residues long. CDR3 amino acids: CSVAAGDNYGYTF. DNA of the CDR3: TGCAGCGTTGCTGCTGGAGATAACTATGGCTACACCTTC.

The CDR3 region has the DNA TGTGCCAGCAGCTTAGCTGGGCAGGCCATCTATGGCTACACCTTC. Amino acids: CASSLAGQAIYGYTF. The V gene is TRBV7-9, the J gene TRBJ1-2; D unresolved. Trimming removed 0 bases at V and 4 bases at J, with 12 bases between. CDR1 and CDR2 (germline): SEHNR, FQNEAQ (reference sequence). CDR3 size: 15 residues.

Regarding this clone: A much larger clone lies one base from this, so it may be a read error. The chain employs TRBV5-4 and TRBJ2-7; the match to TRBD1 covers 9 bases. The CDR3 extends over 13 amino acids. Germline lookup yields CDR1 SGHNT and CDR2 YYREEE (reference sequence). J lost 3 bases, V lost 3 bases, and 1 base had no gene match. In DNA, the CDR3 is TGTGCCAGCAGCTGGGGACAGGGCTACGAGCAGTACTTC. It encodes CASSWGQGYEQYF.

V is TRBV2 and J is TRBJ1-2, with D unclear. CDR1 and CDR2 (germline): SNHLY, FYNNEI. This CDR3 is built from 13 residues. Trimming cost V 7 bases and J 7 bases, with 16 bases left between them. The CDR3 sequence is CASKWEGTSGYTF. CDR3 DNA sequence: TGTGCCAGCAAGTGGGAGGGAACGAGTGGCTACACCTTC.

The DNA for the CDR3 is TGCGCCAGCAGCCCGGGACCCCCCTCTAATGAGCAGTTCTTC. Translated: CASSPGPPSNEQFF. J is TRBJ2-1 and V is TRBV5-1; TRBD1 or TRBD2 may be the D gene (5 bases each). V was shortened by 4 bases and J by 7 bases, with 15 bases between the two germline ends. The V gene's germline CDR1 is SGHRS and CDR2 YFSETQ. The CDR3 covers 14 residues.

As regards this clone: This sequence may be a read error, since a much larger clone differs from it by one base. Other nucleotide sequences in the sample specify the same CDR3. The DNA for the CDR3 is TGTGCCAGCAGCCTAAACACTGAAGCTTTCTTT. This gives the protein CASSLNTEAFF. The genes are TRBV5-6 and TRBJ1-1; D uncertain. The CDR3 has 11 residues. Per germline, CDR1 SGHDT and CDR2 YYEEEE. V shed 4 bases and J shed 2 bases, with 3 bases lying between them.

V is TRBV6-1 and J is TRBJ1-2, with D possibly matching TRBD1 (6 bases). The CDR3 loop spans 13 amino acids. Per germline, CDR1 MNHNS and CDR2 SASEGT. CDR3 DNA: TGTGCAGGTCGCGGGGGGCTAGGCTATGGCTACACCTTC. This sequence encodes CAGRGGLGYGYTF.

The chain is built from TRBV5-1 and TRBJ2-1; D remains unclear. The V and J ends lost 4 bases and 7 bases respectively, with 9 bases between them. The germline CDR1 and CDR2 sequences are SGHRS and YFSETQ. The CDR3 length is 12 residues. The CDR3 region has the DNA TGCGCCAGCAGCCTCGAAAGGAATGAGCAGTTCTTC. Its translation: CASSLERNEQFF. Using reference TRBV5-1 and TRBJ2-1 for the parts outside the CDR3, the full variable domain is KAGVTQTPRYLIKTRGQQVTLSCSPISGHRSVSWYQQTPGQGLQFLFEYFSETQRNKGNFPGRFSGRQFSNSRSEMNVSTLELGDSALYLCASSLERNEQFFGPGTRLTVL.

V is TRBV6-5 and J is TRBJ1-1, with D uncertain. Germline loops: CDR1 MNHEY, CDR2 SVGAGI. The CDR3 has 15 residues. Trimming shortened V by 3 bases and J by 1 base, and 12 bases separated the two germline ends. CDR3 DNA: TGTGCCAGCAGTTATGGCGGCGGTCGGAACACTGAAGCTTTCTTT. Its protein is CASSYGGGRNTEAFF.

The chain employs TRBV28 and TRBJ1-2; TRBD1 matches at 7 bases. Germline CDR1 MDHEN, CDR2 SYDVKM. The V gene end was trimmed by 4 bases and the J gene end by 0 bases; junction bases not matched to a gene: 5. There are 15 residues in the CDR3. In DNA form, the CDR3 reads TGTGCCAGCAGTTACGGGACAGCGTCTAACTATGGCTACACCTTC. As protein: CASSYGTASNYGYTF.

V is TRBV28 and J is TRBJ1-2, with 8 bases identical to TRBD1. The V gene end was trimmed by 6 bases and the J gene end by 5 bases; junction bases not matched to a gene: 8. The germline V gene has CDR1 MDHEN and CDR2 SYDVKM. This CDR3 comprises 14 residues. The CDR3 bases are TGTGCCAGCAGCCAGGGACAGGTCCCATATGGCTACACCTTC. Its translation is CASSQGQVPYGYTF.

V gene TRBV28 combines with J gene TRBJ1-2; D is perhaps TRBD1 (5 bases). The CDR3 totals 15 residues. The germline V gene has CDR1 MDHEN and CDR2 SYDVKM. Deletions cut 8 bases from V and 11 bases from J, with 27 bases between. The CDR3 region is CASFHGAGPYMGYTF. DNA for the CDR3: TGTGCCAGCTTTCACGGGGCAGGACCCTATATGGGATACACCTTC.

The CDR3: CASSLEPGGRGYTF. DNA of the CDR3: TGTGCCAGCAGCTTAGAGCCGGGAGGTCGGGGCTACACCTTC. The V and J genes are TRBV7-6 and TRBJ1-2; D is uncertain. Germline assignment: CDR1 SGHVS and CDR2 FNYEAQ. V lost 1 base, J lost 8 bases, and 14 bases lay in between. This CDR3 has 14 amino acids.

The V gene is TRBV7-2, the J gene TRBJ1-2, with D hard to call. Germline V lookup: CDR1 SGHTA, CDR2 FQGNSA. The CDR3 totals 14 residues. V was cut by 0 bases and J by 3 bases, with 8 bases left in between. The CDR3 nucleotides are TGTGCCAGCAGCTTAGCCACAAGTTACTATGGCTACACCTTC. Protein: CASSLATSYYGYTF. Supplemented by reference TRBV7-2 and TRBJ1-2, the full variable domain reads GAGVSQSPSNKVTEKGKDVELRCDPISGHTALYWYRQSLGQGLEFLIYFQGNSAPDKSGLPSDRFSAERTGGSVSTLTIQRTQQEDSAVYLCASSLATSYYGYTFGSGTRLTVV.

The chain links TRBV14 to TRBJ1-2; 7 bases fit TRBD1. The germline V gene encodes CDR1 SGHDN and CDR2 FVKESK. This CDR3 is 12 amino acids long. After removal of 9 bases from V and 3 bases from J, the junction contained 4 bases not matched to a gene. CDR3 sequence: CASRQGDYGYTF. CDR3 coding DNA: TGTGCCAGTCGACAGGGAGACTATGGCTACACCTTC.

The genes are TRBV28 and TRBJ1-3; a weak D match, TRBD1 (5 bases). Trimming pared 1 base from V and 4 bases from J, leaving 11 bases between. In germline, CDR1 is MDHEN, CDR2 SYDVKM. This CDR3 comprises 15 residues. In DNA, the CDR3 is TGTGCCAGCAGTTTATTGTCGACAGTAGGAAACACCATATATTTT. It yields the protein CASSLLSTVGNTIYF.

Notes on this clone: Other nucleotide sequences in the sample specify the same CDR3. This chain links TRBV7-9 with TRBJ1-5; no clear D gene. Germline CDR1 is SEHNR and CDR2 is FQNEAQ (reference sequence). Trimming shortened V by 2 bases and J by 5 bases, and 7 bases separated the two germline ends. CDR3 length: 13 amino acids. CDR3: CASSLTSDQPQHF. CDR3 in DNA: TGTGCCAGCAGCTTAACGTCAGATCAGCCCCAGCATTTT.

The J gene is TRBJ2-4, the V gene TRBV30, with TRBD2 identical over 12 bases. In germline, CDR1 is GTSNPN, CDR2 SVGIG (reference sequence). This CDR3 has 15 amino acids. V trimming: 1 base; J trimming: 6 bases; junction bases outside the gene matches: 4. The CDR3 region has the DNA TGTGCCTGGAGTGGCTCACTAGCGGGAGGAAACATTCAGTACTTC. It codes for CAWSGSLAGGNIQYF.